Listed here is a single TCR beta chain. As yet, its antigen is unknown. This sample was included in a study of cytomegalovirus exposure and HLA in healthy donors. Study observations and caveats: Later analysis found that TCR beta chains associated with HLA were more clonally expanded than other, equally common chains. When presence/absence was analysed, sequencing depth was taken to be roughly uniform across donors.

When sampled, the donors appeared nominally healthy, though they likely had unrecorded immune exposures. The CDR3 covers 15 residues. V lost 1 base to trimming and J lost 2 bases; unmatched junction nucleotides: 1. The germline V gene encodes CDR1 SGHDN and CDR2 FVKESK. Vbeta (60) and Jbeta (13) primers were used in the PCR. Produced via immunoSEQ multiplex PCR; TCRdb's table is partial and in-frame only. This table lists about 110,000 clones. The chain recombines TRBV14 with TRBJ2-2; 7 nucleotides align to TRBD1. The receptor was isolated from a man between 35 and 55 years old in good health and CMV-seropositive. The sequenced sample consisted of PBMCs. CDR3 in amino acids: CASSQAGGNTGELFF. CDR3 coding DNA: TGTGCCAGCAGCCAAGCAGGGGGAAACACCGGGGAGCTGTTTTTT.